Listed here are 27 T cell receptor beta chains from one sample, sequenced in a study of blood T cell repertoires in COVID-19. Sequencing used immunoSEQ multiplex PCR; TCRdb keeps in-frame clones, though not all of them. The table shows around 180,000 clones, with more than 70% occurring only once. The sequenced sample consisted of peripheral blood. The receptor set was obtained from a human donor in a cohort sampled during active COVID-19.

The chain has TRBV5-6 and TRBJ2-2; TRBD1 matches at 8 bases. The junction had 5 bases not matched to a gene; V was cut back by 4 bases and J by 0 bases. Germline V gene sequence: CDR1 SGHDT, CDR2 YYEEEE. The CDR3 covers 16 residues. This chain's CDR3 is CASSPLDRANTGELFF. The CDR3 DNA reads TGTGCCAGCAGCCCATTGGACAGGGCGAACACCGGGGAGCTGTTTTTT.

This clone was observed a single time. The chain uses TRBV20-1 and TRBJ2-1; D is perhaps TRBD2 (6 bases). The germline V gene encodes CDR1 DFQATT and CDR2 SNEGSKA (reference sequence). The CDR3 is made up of 10 amino acids. V gave up 3 bases and J gave up 12 bases, with 9 bases separating them. CDR3 region: CSASGSRQFF. The CDR3 DNA follows: TGCAGTGCTAGCGGGAGCAGGCAGTTCTTC.

CDR3: CASSFGYSDTQYF. CDR3 DNA: TGTGCCAGCAGCTTCGGGTATTCAGATACGCAGTATTTT. This chain connects TRBV7-8 to TRBJ2-3; D remains unclear. This CDR3 is built from 13 residues. Trimming left V 3 bases short and J 4 bases short, with 8 bases between. Germline CDR1 reads SGHVS; CDR2 reads FQNEAQ. Using reference TRBV7-8 and TRBJ2-3 for the parts outside the CDR3, the full variable domain is GAGVSQSPRYKVAKRGQDVALRCDPISGHVSLFWYQQALGQGPEFLTYFQNEAQLDKSGLPSDRFFAERPEGSVSTLKIQRTQQEDSAVYLCASSFGYSDTQYFGPGTRLTVL.

The rearrangement links TRBV9 to TRBJ2-1; 8 nucleotides line up with TRBD2. The CDR3 length is 16 residues. The junction had 11 bases not matched to a gene; V was cut back by 0 bases and J by 9 bases. CDR1 and CDR2 from the germline V gene are SGDLS and YYNGEE. This CDR3 reads CASSVVSSGLGGEQFF. The CDR3 DNA is TGTGCCAGCAGCGTAGTGTCTAGCGGGCTTGGGGGTGAGCAGTTCTTC.

This sequence joins TRBV5-4 and TRBJ1-1; TRBD1 aligns across 8 bases. V lost 4 bases, J lost 4 bases, and 6 bases stayed unmatched. This CDR3 spans 14 amino acids. Germline assignment: CDR1 SGHNT and CDR2 YYREEE (reference sequence). The CDR3 protein is CASSPRQGPTEAFF. CDR3 DNA sequence: TGTGCCAGCAGCCCGAGACAGGGGCCCACTGAAGCTTTCTTT.

The J gene is TRBJ1-1, the V gene TRBV28; D may be TRBD1 (6 bases). Trimming removed 9 bases from V and 6 bases from J, with 17 bases in between. Germline CDR1 MDHEN, CDR2 SYDVKM. The CDR3 covers 13 residues. As DNA, the CDR3 is TGTGCCAGTACCGTAGGGGGTATTCCTGAAGCTTTCTTT. This encodes CASTVGGIPEAFF.

V is TRBV3-1 (or the pseudogene TRBV3-2) and J is TRBJ1-2; tentatively, D is TRBD1 (6 bases). Germline CDR1 reads LGHDT; CDR2 reads YNNKEL (reference sequence). CDR3 length equals 16 residues. V lost 10 bases to trimming and J lost 0 bases, with 21 bases between them. The CDR3 spells CATSKGDKSSNYGYTF. The CDR3 nucleotides are TGTGCCACCTCAAAGGGGGACAAAAGTTCTAACTATGGCTACACCTTC.

The chain joins TRBV5-1 to TRBJ1-2; D remains ambiguous. The CDR3 loop spans 13 amino acids. With 0 bases removed from V and 7 bases from J, the gap between germline ends came to 10 bases. Germline lookup yields CDR1 SGHRS and CDR2 YFSETQ. DNA for the CDR3: TGCGCCAGCAGCTTGGAGACTCGAAGTGGCTACACCTTC. Amino acid sequence: CASSLETRSGYTF.

CDR3 in amino acids: CASTRGGGGPYEQYF. The CDR3 DNA follows: TGCGCCAGCACCCGGGGAGGCGGGGGGCCCTACGAGCAGTACTTC. The chain combines TRBV5-1 with TRBJ2-7, with 8 bases lining up with TRBD2. Germline V gives CDR1 SGHRS, CDR2 YFSETQ. Germline trimming cut 6 bases from V and 2 bases from J; bases unmatched to any gene: 10. The CDR3 runs to 15 residues.

The chain uses TRBV18 and TRBJ2-1; 9 bases map to TRBD2. This CDR3 is 15 amino acids long. J gave up 4 bases and V 3 bases, and 4 bases lay outside the gene matches. Germline CDR1 KGHSH, CDR2 LQKENI. The CDR3 DNA is TGTGCCAGCTCACCTCCGGGACTAGCTTACAATGAGCAGTTCTTC. Encoded protein: CASSPPGLAYNEQFF.

This chain uses TRBV15 with TRBJ2-7, with 8 positions matching TRBD1. After removal of 3 bases from V and 6 bases from J, the junction contained 13 bases not matched to a gene. Germline V gives CDR1 LNHNV, CDR2 YYDKDF (reference sequence). The CDR3 is 16 amino acids. CDR3 sequence (DNA): TGTGCCACCAGCAGTCTCAGGGGGCGCCGAGTAGGCGAGCAGTACTTC. It yields the protein CATSSLRGRRVGEQYF.

The chain has TRBV15 and TRBJ2-6; D ambiguous. The germline V and J ends were trimmed by 0 bases and 2 bases, with 8 bases remaining between them. There are 16 residues in the CDR3. CDR1 LNHNV and CDR2 YYDKDF come from the germline V gene (reference sequence). The CDR3 DNA is TGTGCCACCAGCAGAGAGAGGTTGGCTGGGGCCAACGTCCTGACTTTC. Its protein product is CATSRERLAGANVLTF.

The chain joins TRBV19 to TRBJ1-2; D possibly corresponds to TRBD1 (6 bases). The CDR3 is made up of 14 amino acids. Trimming removed 6 bases from V and 4 bases from J, with 15 bases in between. In germline, CDR1 is LNHDA, CDR2 SQIVND (reference sequence). The CDR3, as DNA: TGTGCCAGTAGCGCCCAGGGGTACGGCTATGGCTACACCTTC. It encodes CASSAQGYGYGYTF.

The chain joins TRBV5-1 to TRBJ1-3; D unresolved. Per the germline V gene, CDR1 is SGHRS and CDR2 is YFSETQ. V was cut by 0 bases and J by 2 bases, with 9 bases left in between. The CDR3 totals 15 residues. The chain's CDR3 is CASSLESVPGNTIYF. The DNA for the CDR3 is TGCGCCAGCAGCTTGGAATCCGTCCCTGGAAACACCATATATTTT.

The genes are TRBV28 and TRBJ1-3; TRBD1 might be the D (5 bases). Per the germline V gene, CDR1 is MDHEN and CDR2 is SYDVKM. The CDR3 runs to 15 residues. The V and J ends lost 5 bases and 0 bases respectively, with 11 bases between them. The CDR3 reads CASSARQSSGNTIYF. The CDR3 DNA sequence: TGTGCCAGCAGTGCCAGACAGAGCTCTGGAAACACCATATATTTT.

The chain is built from TRBV30 and TRBJ1-4, with D hard to call. Germline CDR1 GTSNPN, CDR2 SVGIG (reference sequence). This CDR3 is 15 amino acids long. V was clipped by 0 bases and J by 6 bases, with 14 bases between them. DNA of the CDR3: TGTGCCTGGAGTGTGACAAAGCGGGGAGATGAAAAACTGTTTTTT. This translates into CAWSVTKRGDEKLFF.

This clone showed up just once. The J gene is TRBJ2-7, the V gene TRBV2; 7 nucleotides line up with TRBD2. After removal of 5 bases from V and 6 bases from J, the junction contained 10 bases not matched to a gene. Germline V gene lookup returns CDR1 SNHLY and CDR2 FYNNEI. The CDR3 sequence is 14 residues long. The CDR3 region has the DNA TGTGCCAGCAGTAAGGGACTAAGCGGGACCGAGCAGTACTTC. Its protein product is CASSKGLSGTEQYF.

The chain has TRBV6-5 and TRBJ2-3; D uncertain. The CDR3 length is 13 residues. CDR1 and CDR2 from the germline V gene are MNHEY and SVGAGI. The V end was cut by 7 bases, the J end by 2 bases, with 10 bases between. In DNA form, the CDR3 reads TGTGCCAGCACCCGGTCTTACACAGATACGCAGTATTTT. This sequence encodes CASTRSYTDTQYF.

This clone has a single count. The chain recombines TRBV19 with TRBJ2-2; D might be TRBD2 (6 bases). CDR1 LNHDA and CDR2 SQIVND come from the germline V gene (reference sequence). The CDR3 sequence is 15 residues long. Trimming took off 6 bases at V and 2 bases at J, with 13 bases between the two ends. This CDR3 reads CASSPLAGNTGELFF. The CDR3 bases are TGTGCCAGTAGCCCCCTTGCGGGAAACACCGGGGAGCTGTTTTTT.

The chain couples TRBV28 to TRBJ2-7; 11 bases agree with TRBD2. This CDR3 spans 16 amino acids. CDR1 and CDR2 (germline): MDHEN, SYDVKM. The V and J ends lost 5 bases and 12 bases, in that order; junction bases with no gene match: 18. The CDR3 spells CASSPDDSPLAGVRYF. CDR3 DNA: TGTGCCAGCAGTCCGGACGACAGCCCACTAGCGGGAGTACGGTACTTC.

The chain couples TRBV21-1 to TRBJ1-4; no DNA check was done on the table's D call, TRBD1. TRBV21-1 is a documented pseudogene. This CDR3 has 18 amino acids. The CDR3 DNA sequence: TGTGCCAGCAGCAAACCTAAACTCGGACAGGGTATTAATGAAAAACTGTTTTTT. Its protein product is CASSKPKLGQGINEKLFF.

The V and J genes are TRBV6-2 or TRBV6-3 and TRBJ1-4; D unresolved. The CDR3 extends over 15 amino acids. Deletions cut 2 bases from V and 8 bases from J, with 15 bases between. Looked up from germline, CDR1 is MNHEY and CDR2 is SVGEGT. The CDR3 sequence: CASSYGRSDFEKLFF. The CDR3 region has the DNA TGTGCCAGCAGTTACGGGAGATCAGACTTCGAAAAACTGTTTTTT.

This chain links TRBV7-2 with TRBJ1-2; 8 bases map to TRBD1. V gave up 4 bases and J gave up 8 bases; unmatched junction bases: 9. This CDR3 contains 14 residues. From germline, CDR1 is SGHTA and CDR2 FQGNSA. This chain's CDR3 is CASSSRQGFSGYTF. CDR3 sequence (DNA): TGTGCCAGCAGCTCCAGACAGGGGTTCAGCGGCTACACCTTC.

The rearrangement uses TRBV5-1 and TRBJ2-1; 7 bases line up with TRBD1. The germline V gene has CDR1 SGHRS and CDR2 YFSETQ. Unmatched junction bases numbered 6, after V lost 4 bases and J lost 14 bases. The CDR3 has 11 residues. As DNA, the CDR3 is TGCGCCAGCAGCAGTAGGGGGCGCAAGTTCTTC. This gives the protein CASSSRGRKFF. The variable domain in full, with the rest retrieved from reference TRBV5-1 and TRBJ2-1, is KAGVTQTPRYLIKTRGQQVTLSCSPISGHRSVSWYQQTPGQGLQFLFEYFSETQRNKGNFPGRFSGRQFSNSRSEMNVSTLELGDSALYLCASSSRGRKFFGPGTRLTVL.

The CDR3 DNA reads as TGTGCCAGCAGCGGAAGGGCAGGGGAATCCTACGAGCAGTACTTC. This encodes CASSGRAGESYEQYF. The V call is TRBV9, the J call TRBJ2-7, with D possibly matching TRBD1 (6 bases). The CDR3 has 15 amino acids. Trimming removed 3 bases from V and 1 base from J, with 14 bases in between. CDR1 SGDLS and CDR2 YYNGEE come from the germline V gene.

The rearrangement uses TRBV5-1 and TRBJ1-1; D is ambiguous. V gave up 1 base and J gave up 1 base, with 11 bases separating them. Germline assignment: CDR1 SGHRS and CDR2 YFSETQ. The CDR3 contains 15 residues. The chain's CDR3 is CASSLTQIGNTEAFF. DNA of the CDR3: TGCGCCAGCAGCTTGACACAGATCGGGAACACTGAAGCTTTCTTT. Variable domain in full (rest from reference TRBV5-1 and TRBJ1-1): KAGVTQTPRYLIKTRGQQVTLSCSPISGHRSVSWYQQTPGQGLQFLFEYFSETQRNKGNFPGRFSGRQFSNSRSEMNVSTLELGDSALYLCASSLTQIGNTEAFFGQGTRLTVV.

This clone was counted once. The CDR3: CASSSDRGSEKLFF. The CDR3 DNA is TGTGCCAGCAGCTCAGACAGGGGCAGTGAAAAACTGTTTTTT. This chain joins TRBV7-6 and TRBJ1-4; 8 bases match TRBD1. Germline V gives CDR1 SGHVS, CDR2 FNYEAQ. With 4 bases clipped from V and 7 bases from J, the junction kept 5 bases outside the gene matches. The CDR3 extends over 14 amino acids.